The clone carrying this TCR beta chain was seen only a few times. Its antigen is currently unknown. The sample belongs to a study of graft-versus-host responses after intestinal transplantation. Study-wide results and caveats: Early post-transplant declines in HvG were associated with peak levels of circulating GvH clones.

Profiling relied on immunoSEQ multiplex PCR, and the TCRdb table lists in-frame clones only, not all of them. The top ten hold about 16% of the sample, which has just under 100,000 clones, approximately 92% seen once. Germline lookup yields CDR1 SEHNR and CDR2 FQNEAQ (reference sequence). The CDR3 consists of 14 residues. Trimming removed 7 bases from V and 6 bases from J; junction bases left unmatched: 8. This receptor was identified in a human patient who received an intestinal transplant, so some T cells may come from the graft donor. Sequences were derived from PBMCs, sampled approximately 420 days after intestinal transplant. This chain joins TRBV7-9 and TRBJ2-3, with 9 bases matching TRBD1. CDR3 nucleotides: TGTGCCAGCAATCGTTTGGGACAGGGCGATACGCAGTATTTT. Translating it yields CASNRLGQGDTQYF. The variable domain in full, completed from reference TRBV7-9 and TRBJ2-3, reads DTGVSQNPRHKITKRGQNVTFRCDPISEHNRLYWYRQTLGQGPEFLTYFQNEAQLEKSRLLSDRFSAERPKGSFSTLEIQRTEQGDSAMYLCASNRLGQGDTQYFGPGTRLTVL.